The 24 T cell receptor beta chains below all came from one sample that was sequenced in a study of tumor and adjacent non-tumor tissue in lung cancer. Three rounds of nested PCR, following a modified ARM-PCR protocol, produced the TCRbeta library. TCRdb passed the multiplex PCR reads through MiXCR, listing each CDR3 protein once. Altogether about 200,000 distinct CDR3 sequences are present, 70% to 75% being singletons, with the ten largest covering about 25%. The template was RNA from unsorted bulk tissue. The sequencing input was lung tumor tissue. The receptors derive from a man between 60 and 70 years old with non-small cell lung cancer.

In regard to this clonotype: Sequence at one end of the junction differs from germline and may be a read error. V usage is TRBV11-2 and J usage is TRBJ1-1; the D is unclear. There are 15 residues in the CDR3. The germline V gene has CDR1 SGHAT and CDR2 FQNNGV. This CDR3 is CSNNKAGVQNTETFF. CDR3 DNA: TGTTCCAACAATAAAGCCGGGGTCCAGAACACTGAAACTTTCTTT.

About this clonotype itself: At one end the junction does not follow the germline gene, possibly because of a read error. The chain is built from TRBV7-9 and TRBJ1-1; perhaps TRBD1 as D (6 bases). The CDR3 loop spans 17 amino acids. Per germline, CDR1 SEHNR and CDR2 FQNEAQ (reference sequence). This CDR3 is CASSLPQGSKLNTEAFF. The CDR3 DNA reads as TGTGCCAGTAGCTTACCCCAGGGGTCAAAATTGAACACTGAAGCTTTCTTT.

This chain joins TRBV13 and TRBJ1-1; no clear D gene. The ends were cut back, 5 bases at V and 4 bases at J, with 8 bases in the middle. The CDR3 has 12 residues. Germline V gives CDR1 PRHDT, CDR2 FYEKMQ (reference sequence). The CDR3 region has the DNA TGTGCCAGCAGCCGTCTAAGCACTGAAGCTTTCTTT. Protein product: CASSRLSTEAFF.

This clonotype has ten or more counts. The chain carries TRBV12-3 or TRBV12-4 and TRBJ1-4; D possibly corresponds to TRBD1 (6 bases). CDR3 length equals 14 residues. V lost 5 bases to trimming and J lost 8 bases, with 15 bases between them. This chain's CDR3 is CASSPGTTFEKLFF. CDR3 coding DNA: TGTGCCAGCAGTCCCGGGACAACCTTCGAAAAACTGTTTTTT.

In its sample, this clonotype was seen a few times. The junction differs from germline at one of its ends, possibly a read error. V and J are TRBV10-3 and TRBJ2-6; 10 nucleotides line up with TRBD1. Per germline, CDR1 ENHRY and CDR2 SYGVKD. CDR3 size: 17 residues. CDR3 in amino acids: CDIRDRGLISGANVLTF. CDR3 DNA: TGTGACATCAGGGACAGGGGACTAATCTCTGGGGCCAACGTCCTGACATTC.

This sequence joins TRBV20-1 and TRBJ2-7, with TRBD2 identical over 9 bases. There are 18 residues in the CDR3. The trim removed 3 bases at V and 7 bases at J, leaving 22 bases unmatched. CDR1 DFQATT and CDR2 SNEGSKA come from the germline V gene (reference sequence). The CDR3 reads CSASELAGHSSGGREQYF. The CDR3 nucleotides are TGCAGTGCTAGCGAACTAGCGGGCCATTCCTCGGGGGGGCGGGAGCAGTACTTC.

To note about this clonotype: One end of the junction fails to match germline, which may point to a read error. DNA for the CDR3: TGTGCCTGGAGTATGGCCTTTGATGGCCACACCTTC. Its protein product is CAWSMAFDGHTF. The V gene is TRBV30, the J gene TRBJ1-2; D call uncertain. Germline CDR1 and CDR2: GTSNPN and SVGIG (reference sequence). The length of the CDR3 is 12 residues.

Worth noting for this clonotype: A read error may produce the germline difference seen at one junction end. The V and J genes are TRBV11-2 and TRBJ2-7; D might be TRBD1 (6 bases). Looked up from germline, CDR1 is SGHAT and CDR2 is FQNNGV. The CDR3 is made up of 17 amino acids. CDR3 coding DNA: TGTGCCAACAGCCCCCGGGACAATCGGGCTAGCCCCTACGCGCAGTACTTC. Encoded protein: CANSPRDNRASPYAQYF.

CDR3: CSARDPNQGVLNSPLHF. CDR3 DNA: TGCAGTGCTAGGGATCCGAACCAGGGGGTCCTTAATTCACCCCTCCACTTT. This chain uses TRBV20-1 with TRBJ1-6, with 7 bases identical to TRBD1. CDR3 length equals 17 residues. Losses at the gene ends were 3 bases for V and 6 bases for J; bases not matched to a gene: 14. In germline, CDR1 is DFQATT, CDR2 SNEGSKA (reference sequence).

This chain links TRBV6-6 with TRBJ1-3, with D possibly matching TRBD1 (6 bases). From germline, CDR1 is MNHNY and CDR2 SVGAGI (reference sequence). The CDR3 runs to 18 residues. Deletions cut 5 bases from V and 3 bases from J, with 23 bases between. The CDR3 bases are TGTGCCAGCAGTAATAGAGGGGGGGCCGCGGATCGTGGAAACACCATATATTTT. This gives the protein CASSNRGGAADRGNTIYF.

About this clonotype itself: A much bigger clone sits one base away, suggesting this may be a read error. The chain recombines TRBV4-2 with TRBJ1-1; D ambiguous. The length of the CDR3 is 14 residues. Germline V lookup: CDR1 LGHNA, CDR2 YNFKEQ. CDR3 region: CASSQESRNIEAFF. The DNA for the CDR3 is TGTGCCAGCAGCCAAGAAAGCAGGAACATTGAAGCTTTCTTT.

Comments on this clonotype: One junction end disagrees with the germline gene, perhaps due to a read error. The chain combines TRBV4-2 with TRBJ2-5; 14 bases align to TRBD2. Germline CDR1 LGHNA, CDR2 YNFKEQ. The CDR3 has 17 amino acids. CDR3 loop: CASSQGTSGGLGGTQYF. The DNA for the CDR3 is TGTGCCAGTAGCCAGGGGACTAGCGGGGGCCTGGGGGGGACCCAGTACTTC.

The rearrangement links TRBV12-3 or TRBV12-4 to TRBJ2-7; TRBD1 agrees at 7 bases. CDR3 length: 12 residues. The J segment lost 3 bases and the V segment lost 5 bases, leaving 1 base of the junction unmatched. CDR3 in amino acids: CASSRDSYEQYF. Written as DNA, the CDR3 is TGTGCCAGCAGTCGGGACAGCTACGAGCAGTACTTC.

J is TRBJ1-1 and V is TRBV11-2; D not certain. Germline assignment: CDR1 SGHAT and CDR2 FQNNGV. The CDR3 extends over 13 amino acids. V gave up 6 bases and J gave up 5 bases, with 13 bases separating them. The CDR3 DNA is TGTGCCAGCAGTTCGCAGGAGGCTACTGAAGCTTTCTTT. Translated: CASSSQEATEAFF.

This clonotype was counted many times. The chain employs TRBV20-1 and TRBJ2-7, with 7 positions matching TRBD1. V shed 0 bases and J 9 bases; nucleotides not matched to a gene: 8. From germline, CDR1 is DFQATT and CDR2 SNEGSKA (reference sequence). This CDR3 is built from 13 residues. The CDR3 DNA reads TGCAGTGCTAGAGAACCTAGGGGGCTAGGGCAGTACTTC. Translated, it gives CSAREPRGLGQYF.

The chain combines TRBV6-1 with TRBJ2-7; TRBD1 matches 12 bases. From germline, CDR1 is MNHNS and CDR2 SASEGT. CDR3 length equals 19 residues. The V segment lost 3 bases and the J segment 5 bases; nucleotides outside the gene matches: 17. In DNA form, the CDR3 reads TGTGCCAGCAGTGAGTGGGACAGGGGGCAGTCGGTATGTTGGAACGAGCAGTACTTC. Its protein product is CASSEWDRGQSVCWNEQYF.

A remark on this clonotype: One base away lies a much larger clone, so this may be a sequencing read error. The chain has TRBV5-6 and TRBJ1-4; D call uncertain. Looked up from germline, CDR1 is SGHDT and CDR2 is YYEEEE. CDR3 size: 15 residues. This CDR3 is CASCLWQATNEKLFF. The CDR3 DNA follows: TGTGCCAGCTGCTTGTGGCAGGCAACTAATGAAAAACTGTTTTTT.

The chain couples TRBV2 to TRBJ1-3; D is ambiguous. The CDR3 sequence is 14 residues long. Germline V gene sequence: CDR1 SNHLY, CDR2 FYNNEI. Trimming took off 2 bases at V and 4 bases at J, with 9 bases between the two ends. The CDR3 nucleotides read TGTGCCAGCAGTGAACCAGCTCCCGGAAACACCATATATTTT. Protein: CASSEPAPGNTIYF.

To note about this clonotype: One end of the junction is discordant with germline, which a read error may explain. V gene TRBV19 combines with J gene TRBJ2-3; no clear D. CDR1 is LNHDA and CDR2 is SQIVND in the germline V gene (reference sequence). There are 11 residues in the CDR3. The CDR3 sequence is CASSIADTQYF. Here the CDR3 DNA reads TGTGCCAGTAGTATAGCAGATACACAGTATTTT.

As concerns this clonotype: A much larger clone is a single base away; this may be a read error. The CDR3 DNA reads as TGCAGCGTTGAAGATCGGCAAGGGAAAGAAGGCAGTGAAGCTTTCTTT. Its translation: CSVEDRQGKEGSEAFF. The chain couples TRBV29-1 to TRBJ1-1, with unresolved D. This CDR3 has 16 residues. Germline CDR1 and CDR2: SQVTM and ANQGSEA. Trimming shortened V by 0 bases and J by 7 bases, and 21 bases separated the two germline ends. Supplemented by reference TRBV29-1 and TRBJ1-1, the full variable domain reads SAVISQKPSRDICQRGTSLTIQCQVDSQVTMMFWYRQQPGQSLTLIATANQGSEATYESGFVIDKFPISRPNLTFSTLTVSNMSPEDSSIYLCSVEDRQGKEGSEAFFGQGTRLTVV.

To note about this clonotype: One end of the junction is discordant with germline, which a read error may explain. The chain joins TRBV11-2 to TRBJ1-1; no reliable D call. CDR1 is SGHAT, CDR2 FQNNGV, per germline. CDR3 length equals 14 residues. CDR3 sequence: CDSSLVGRCTEAFF. The CDR3 DNA sequence: TGTGACAGCAGCTTAGTCGGGAGGTGCACTGAGGCTTTCTTT.

As for this clonotype: The germline gene is not matched at one end of the junction; a read error may be the cause. This chain uses TRBV4-3 with TRBJ2-1; 14 nucleotides match TRBD2. Germline V gene sequence: CDR1 LGHNA, CDR2 YSLEER. The CDR3 has 16 residues. The CDR3 spells CASSRGGLAGDNDQLF. Here the CDR3 DNA reads TGCGCCAGCAGCCGAGGGGGACTAGCGGGAGACAATGACCAGTTATTC.

About this clonotype itself: A read error may be the cause here, since a much bigger clone is one base away. The V and J genes are TRBV12-3 or TRBV12-4 and TRBJ1-2; the D is unclear. This CDR3 contains 15 residues. Trimming pared 1 base from V and 2 bases from J, leaving 11 bases between. CDR3 loop: CASSLGSSSNYGYTF. The DNA of the CDR3 is TGTGCCAGCAGTTTAGGGAGCAGCTCAAACTATGGCTACACCTTC.

This clonotype was counted ten times or more. The chain employs TRBV20-1 and TRBJ2-7; D is unclear. V was shortened by 4 bases and J by 2 bases, with 9 bases between the two germline ends. CDR1 and CDR2 from the germline V gene are DFQATT and SNEGSKA (reference sequence). CDR3 length: 12 amino acids. CDR3 protein: CSATRDTYEQYF. The CDR3 DNA reads as TGCAGTGCTACTAGGGATACCTACGAGCAGTACTTC.